Below, 9 T cell receptor beta chains from the same sample are listed, as sequenced in a study of molecular identifiers for immune sequencing clone quantification. In TCRdb, the PCR reads were re-called with MiXCR into one record per CDR3 protein. The profile shows more than 550,000 distinct CDR3 sequences, about 25% of them singletons. Sequencing was carried out using naive CD8+ T cells from blood, with Jurkat cell RNA spiked in. Subset denoted: FACS-sorted CD8+CD4-CCR7+CD45RA+ naive T cells. The receptors here all came from a human donor in good health. Some libraries in this study had Jurkat cell RNA spiked in.

This clonotype has ten or more counts. This sequence joins TRBV6-6 and TRBJ1-1, with a tentative D call TRBD1 (5 bases). Trimming removed 1 base from V and 3 bases from J, with 18 bases in between. Germline CDR1 is MNHNY and CDR2 is SVGAGI (reference sequence). The CDR3 totals 17 residues. CDR3 protein: CASSYWRGFRSDTEAFF. DNA for the CDR3: TGTGCCAGCAGTTACTGGAGGGGATTCAGGTCGGACACTGAAGCTTTCTTT.

This clonotype has a count of ten or more. The J gene is TRBJ1-1, the V gene TRBV7-9; D ambiguous. The CDR3 consists of 11 residues. V was cut by 2 bases and J by 8 bases, with 6 bases left in between. Germline V gene data show CDR1 as SEHNR and CDR2 as FQNEAQ (reference sequence). The CDR3 coding sequence is TGTGCCAGCAGCTTAAGGTCGGAAGCTTTCTTT. This codes for CASSLRSEAFF. The full variable domain, its missing parts supplied by reference TRBV7-9 and TRBJ1-1, is DTGVSQNPRHKITKRGQNVTFRCDPISEHNRLYWYRQTLGQGPEFLTYFQNEAQLEKSRLLSDRFSAERPKGSFSTLEIQRTEQGDSAMYLCASSLRSEAFFGQGTRLTVV.

With regard to this clonotype: A read error may be the cause here, since a much bigger clone is one base away. The chain carries TRBV6-5 and TRBJ1-2, with D perhaps TRBD1 (5 bases). Germline values: CDR1 MNHEY, CDR2 SVGAGI. This CDR3 comprises 13 residues. Here the CDR3 reads CASTLDRNCGYTF. CDR3 sequence (DNA): TGTGCCAGCACCTTAGACAGAAACTGTGGCTACACCTTC.

This clonotype was seen only a few times. The genes are TRBV7-9 and TRBJ1-6; D is possibly TRBD1 (6 bases). CDR1 and CDR2 from the germline V gene are SEHNR and FQNEAQ (reference sequence). Trimming removed 5 bases at V and 8 bases at J, with 16 bases between. The CDR3 is 15 residues long. The DNA of the CDR3 is TGTGCCAGCAGCCCTCGGACAGCGAGGGATTCACCCCTCCACTTT. Translating gives CASSPRTARDSPLHF.

The chain couples TRBV27 to TRBJ2-7; D is unclear. Trimming removed 7 bases at V and 3 bases at J, with 31 bases between. The CDR3 runs to 19 residues. The germline CDR1 and CDR2 sequences are MNHEY and SMNVEV (reference sequence). The CDR3 nucleotides are TGTGCCAGCAATCCCCTCTCCGTGGGTGGATCCCTTCCTGGCTACGAGCAGTACTTC. This sequence encodes CASNPLSVGGSLPGYEQYF.

The gene calls are TRBV11-3 and TRBJ2-2, with 13 nucleotides matching TRBD2. The CDR3 runs 18 residues. Germline CDR1 reads SGHNT; CDR2 reads YENEEA. After removal of 2 bases from V and 7 bases from J, the junction contained 10 bases not matched to a gene. The CDR3: CASSLTALAGGPIGELFF. The CDR3 DNA reads as TGTGCCAGCAGCTTAACGGCACTAGCGGGGGGGCCGATCGGGGAGCTGTTTTTT.

This chain uses TRBV12-3 or TRBV12-4 with TRBJ2-1; TRBD1 matches 10 bases. Losses at the gene ends were 6 bases for V and 6 bases for J; bases not matched to a gene: 5. CDR3 length: 14 amino acids. The DNA of the CDR3 is TGTGCCAGCAGGCCGGGACAGGGGTTCAATGAGCAGTTCTTC. As protein: CASRPGQGFNEQFF.

This clonotype was seen more than once but under ten times. V usage is TRBV11-1 and J usage is TRBJ2-2; 10 bases are shared with TRBD1. CDR3 size: 20 residues. Germline V gene lookup returns CDR1 SGHAT and CDR2 FQDESV (reference sequence). Trimming cost V 4 bases and J 4 bases; bases outside gene matches: 18. The CDR3 region is CASSSLAGGQGSVATGELFF. As DNA, the CDR3 is TGTGCCAGCAGCTCCCTAGCCGGGGGACAGGGGTCCGTCGCCACCGGGGAGCTGTTTTTT.

Worth noting for this clonotype: This clone may be a read error of a much larger clone one base away. The J gene is TRBJ2-1, the V gene TRBV5-3; possible D gene TRBD2, 6 bases. TRBV5-3 is labeled an ORF, and its function is uncertain. Trimming pared 8 bases from V and 0 bases from J, leaving 15 bases between. The CDR3 covers 15 residues. CDR3 coding DNA: TGTGCCAGCAGGCCATCTAGCGACTCCTACAATGAGCAGTTCTTC. It yields the protein CASRPSSDSYNEQFF.